The 3 T cell receptor beta chains below were found in one sample sequenced in a study of T cells expressing NK-cell markers. After re-calling the 5' RACE reads, TCRdb lists one entry per CDR3 protein, DNA absent. The sample holds 300,000 or so distinct CDR3 sequences. Input material: blood T cells: a sorted CD56 or NKG2C T cell subset, CD4+ or CD8+ T cells, or bulk PBMC T cells (not recorded which). Every receptor here comes from a woman between 18 and 70 years old in good health.

This chain connects TRBV5-1 to TRBJ2-3; TCRdb selects TRBD2, and the lack of DNA leaves this call unchecked. Per germline, CDR1 SGHRS and CDR2 YFSETQ. The CDR3 runs 17 residues. CDR3 sequence reads: CASSPATRSEFTDTQYF.

The V gene is TRBV6-1, the J gene TRBJ2-6; TCRdb's D gene call, TRBD2, goes unchecked for lack of DNA. The CDR3 spans 16 residues. CDR1 and CDR2 (germline): MNHNS, SASEGT. The CDR3 region is CASSRFVKLGANVLTF.

The chain combines TRBV20-1 with TRBJ1-1. The CDR3 is 12 amino acids. Germline CDR1 DFQATT, CDR2 SNEGSKA (reference sequence). CDR3 amino acids: CSASLYDTEAFF.